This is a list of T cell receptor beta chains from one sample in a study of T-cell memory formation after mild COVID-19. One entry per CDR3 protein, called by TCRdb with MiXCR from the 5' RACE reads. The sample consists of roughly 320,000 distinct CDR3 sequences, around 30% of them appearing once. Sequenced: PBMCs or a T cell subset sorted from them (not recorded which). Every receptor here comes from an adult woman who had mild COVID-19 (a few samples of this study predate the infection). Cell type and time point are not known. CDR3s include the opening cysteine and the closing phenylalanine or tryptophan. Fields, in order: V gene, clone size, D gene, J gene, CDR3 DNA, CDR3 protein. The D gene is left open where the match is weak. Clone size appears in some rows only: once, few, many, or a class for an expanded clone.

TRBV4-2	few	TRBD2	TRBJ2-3	TGTGCCAGCAGCCAAGATCGTAGCGGGGCGAGAGATACGCAGTATTTT	CASSQDRSGARDTQYF
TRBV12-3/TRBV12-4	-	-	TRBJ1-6	TGTGCCAGCAGTTTCATGGGAGCGGGGCAGGTCTCACCCCTCCACTTT	CASSFMGAGQVSPLHF
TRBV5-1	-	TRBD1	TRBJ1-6	TGCGCCAGCAGCTTGGAGGGGGCCGATTCACCCCTCCACTTT	CASSLEGADSPLHF
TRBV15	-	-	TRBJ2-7	TGTGCCACCAGAGTGGACATTTCCTACGAGCAGTACTTC	CATRVDISYEQYF
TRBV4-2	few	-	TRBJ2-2	TGTGCCAGCAGCCAAAAGACAGGAGACACCGGGGAGCTGTTTTTT	CASSQKTGDTGELFF
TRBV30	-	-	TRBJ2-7	TGTGCCTGGTCAGGCCGGAGACAGTATTACGAGCAGTACTTC	CAWSGRRQYYEQYF
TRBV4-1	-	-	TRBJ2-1	TGCGCCAGCAGCCAAGTTAAGGGTCGGACGCTCAATGAGCAGTTCTTC	CASSQVKGRTLNEQFF
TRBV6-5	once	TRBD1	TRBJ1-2	TGTGCCAGCAGGAGACAGGGCTACTATGGCTACACCTTC	CASRRQGYYGYTF
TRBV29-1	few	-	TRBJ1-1	TGCAGCATCCTCAAGGGGTCAAACACTGAAGCTTTCTTT	CSILKGSNTEAFF
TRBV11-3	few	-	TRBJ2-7	TGTGCCAGCAGCCCGTACAGGGTTAACTACGAGCAGTACTTC	CASSPYRVNYEQYF
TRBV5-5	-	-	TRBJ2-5	TGTGCCAGCAGCTCCGGACAAGGGAGGCGGGAAGAGACCCAGTACTTC	CASSSGQGRREETQYF
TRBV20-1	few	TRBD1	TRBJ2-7	TGCAGTGCTAGAGAGCAGGGGGCTTACGAGCAGTACTTC	CSAREQGAYEQYF
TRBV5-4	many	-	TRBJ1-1	TGTGCCAGCAGCTTGGATTACGACAGGGAAGCTTTCTTT	CASSLDYDREAFF
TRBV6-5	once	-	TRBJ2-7	TGTGCCAGCCAACCAGGGAGCTCCTACGAGCAGTACTTC	CASQPGSSYEQYF
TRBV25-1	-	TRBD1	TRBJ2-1	TGTGCCAGCAGTGAAAGGGGACAGGGGGACGGTGAGCAGTTCTTC	CASSERGQGDGEQFF
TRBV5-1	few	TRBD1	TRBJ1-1	TGCGCCAGCAGCTCAAACGGGGACAGCGCGAACACTGAAGCTTTCTTT	CASSSNGDSANTEAFF
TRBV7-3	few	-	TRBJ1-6	TGTGCCACCTCCCTACAGGGAAATTCACCCCTCCACTTT	CATSLQGNSPLHF
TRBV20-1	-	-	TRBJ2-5	TGCAGTGCTCCTGTCCGGGACCGCGGGGAGACCCAGTACTTC	CSAPVRDRGETQYF
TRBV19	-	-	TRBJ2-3	TGTGCCAGTAGTATCGGGGATACGCAGTATTTT	CASSIGDTQYF
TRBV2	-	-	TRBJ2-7	TGTGCCAGCAGTGATCTACCTTCGGGCGAGCAGTACTTC	CASSDLPSGEQYF
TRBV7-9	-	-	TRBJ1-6	TGTGCCAGCAGCTTAGGAGCGGCTGATAATTCACCCCTCCACTTT	CASSLGAADNSPLHF
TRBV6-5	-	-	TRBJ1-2	TGTGCCAGCAGTTATGGGAGAAACAACTATGGCTACACCTTC	CASSYGRNNYGYTF
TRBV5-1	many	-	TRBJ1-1	TGCGCCAGCAGCTTGGAACTGAACACTGAAGCTTTCTTT	CASSLELNTEAFF
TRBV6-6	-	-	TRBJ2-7	TGTGAGTCCCGGGAGAACTACGAGCAGTACTTC	CESRENYEQYF
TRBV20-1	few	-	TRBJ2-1	TGCAGTGCAAACCCCACCCTACTAGGGGCGGTTGAGCAGTTCTTC	CSANPTLLGAVEQFF
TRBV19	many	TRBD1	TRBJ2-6	TGTGCCAGTAGTTCGGACAGGGGAAGGGCCAACGTCCTGACTTTC	CASSSDRGRANVLTF
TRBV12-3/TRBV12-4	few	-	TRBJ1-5	TGTGCCAGCAGTTTAGGCCGGGACAATCAGCCCCAGCATTTT	CASSLGRDNQPQHF
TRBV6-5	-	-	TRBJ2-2	TGTGCCAGCAGTCCTCGACCCACGAACACCGGGGAGCTGTTTTTT	CASSPRPTNTGELFF
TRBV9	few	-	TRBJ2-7	TGTGCCAGCAGCGCATCCGGGACGGACTCCTACGAGCAGTACTTC	CASSASGTDSYEQYF